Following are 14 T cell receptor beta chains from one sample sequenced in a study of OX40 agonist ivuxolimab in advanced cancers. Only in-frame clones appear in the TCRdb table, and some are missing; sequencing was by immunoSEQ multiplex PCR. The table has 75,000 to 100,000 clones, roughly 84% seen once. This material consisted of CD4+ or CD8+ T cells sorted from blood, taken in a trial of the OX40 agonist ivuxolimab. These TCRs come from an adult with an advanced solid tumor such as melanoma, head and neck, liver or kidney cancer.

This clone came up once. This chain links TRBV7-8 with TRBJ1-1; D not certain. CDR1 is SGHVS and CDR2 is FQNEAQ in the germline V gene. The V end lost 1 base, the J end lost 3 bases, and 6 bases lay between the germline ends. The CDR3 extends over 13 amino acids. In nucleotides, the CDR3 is TGTGCCAGCAGCTTAGTCGGGGACACTGAAGCTTTCTTT. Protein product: CASSLVGDTEAFF.

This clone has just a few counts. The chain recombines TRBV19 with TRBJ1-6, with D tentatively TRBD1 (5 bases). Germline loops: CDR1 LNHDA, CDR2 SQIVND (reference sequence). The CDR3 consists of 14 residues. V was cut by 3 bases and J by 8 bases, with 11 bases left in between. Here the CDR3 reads CASSMTDNYSPLHF. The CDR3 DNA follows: TGTGCCAGTAGTATGACAGACAATTATTCACCCCTCCACTTT.

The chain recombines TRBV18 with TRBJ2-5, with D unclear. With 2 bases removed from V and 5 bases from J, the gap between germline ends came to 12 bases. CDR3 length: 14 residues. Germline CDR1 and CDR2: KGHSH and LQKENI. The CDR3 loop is CASSPTGPRETQYF. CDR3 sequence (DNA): TGTGCCAGCTCACCAACCGGGCCCCGGGAGACCCAGTACTTC.

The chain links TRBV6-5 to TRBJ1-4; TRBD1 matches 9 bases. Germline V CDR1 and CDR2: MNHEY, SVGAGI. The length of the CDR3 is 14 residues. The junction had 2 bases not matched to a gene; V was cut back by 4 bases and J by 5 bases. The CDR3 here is CASSWDRENEKLFF. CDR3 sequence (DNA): TGTGCCAGCAGTTGGGACAGGGAGAATGAAAAACTGTTTTTT.

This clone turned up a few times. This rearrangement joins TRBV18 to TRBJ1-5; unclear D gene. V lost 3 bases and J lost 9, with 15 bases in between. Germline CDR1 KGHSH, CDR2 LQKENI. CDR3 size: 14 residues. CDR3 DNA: TGTGCCAGCTCACCGGAGACGCGCTCGGGGCCCCAGCATTTT. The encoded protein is CASSPETRSGPQHF.

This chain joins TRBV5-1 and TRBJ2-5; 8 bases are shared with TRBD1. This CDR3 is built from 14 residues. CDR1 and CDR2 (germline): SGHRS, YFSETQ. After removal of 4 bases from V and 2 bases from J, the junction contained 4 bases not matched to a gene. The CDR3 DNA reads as TGCGCCAGCAGCCCGGGACAGGCACAAGAGACCCAGTACTTC. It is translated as CASSPGQAQETQYF.

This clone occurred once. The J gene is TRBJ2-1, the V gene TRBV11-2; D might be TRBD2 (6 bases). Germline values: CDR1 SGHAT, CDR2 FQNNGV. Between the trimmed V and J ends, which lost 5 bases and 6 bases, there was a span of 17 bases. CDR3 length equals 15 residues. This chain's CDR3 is CASSTGLGGVNEQFF. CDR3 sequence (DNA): TGTGCCAGCAGCACTGGACTGGGCGGGGTCAATGAGCAGTTCTTC.

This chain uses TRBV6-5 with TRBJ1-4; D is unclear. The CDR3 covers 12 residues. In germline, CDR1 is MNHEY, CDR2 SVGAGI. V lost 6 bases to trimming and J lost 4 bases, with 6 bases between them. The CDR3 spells CASRINNEKLFF. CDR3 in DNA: TGTGCCAGCAGGATTAATAATGAAAAACTGTTTTTT.

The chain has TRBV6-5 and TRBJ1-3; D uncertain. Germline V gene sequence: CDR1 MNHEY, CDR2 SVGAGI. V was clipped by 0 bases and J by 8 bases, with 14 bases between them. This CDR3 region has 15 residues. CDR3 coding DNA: TGTGCCAGCAGTTACTCCCCCCCGAACGGGGACACCATATATTTT. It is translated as CASSYSPPNGDTIYF.

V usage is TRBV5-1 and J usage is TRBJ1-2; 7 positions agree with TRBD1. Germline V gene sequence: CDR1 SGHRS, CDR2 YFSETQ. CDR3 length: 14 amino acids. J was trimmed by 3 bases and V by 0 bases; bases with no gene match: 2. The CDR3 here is CASSLAQGDYGYTF. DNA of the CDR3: TGCGCCAGCAGCTTGGCCCAGGGGGACTATGGCTACACCTTC.

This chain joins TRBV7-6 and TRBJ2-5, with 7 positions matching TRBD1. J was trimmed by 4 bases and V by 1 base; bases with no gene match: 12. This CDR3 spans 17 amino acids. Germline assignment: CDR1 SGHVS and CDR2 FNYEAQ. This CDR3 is CASSLGRNTGVAETQYF. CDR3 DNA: TGTGCCAGCAGCTTAGGGAGAAACACAGGGGTGGCAGAGACCCAGTACTTC.

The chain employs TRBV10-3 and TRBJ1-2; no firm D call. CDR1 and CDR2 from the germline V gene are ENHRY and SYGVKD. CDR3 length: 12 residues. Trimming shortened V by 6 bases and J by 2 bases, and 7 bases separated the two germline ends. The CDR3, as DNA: TGTGCCATCAGCATACAGAACTATGGCTACACCTTC. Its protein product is CAISIQNYGYTF.

CDR3 DNA: TGTGCCAGCAGCTTAGACGTGGCCGGGGAGCTGTTTTTT. Its translation is CASSLDVAGELFF. The chain combines TRBV11-3 with TRBJ2-2; D uncertain. Per the germline V gene, CDR1 is SGHNT and CDR2 is YENEEA. V gave up 0 bases and J gave up 6 bases, with 5 bases separating them. The CDR3 totals 13 residues.

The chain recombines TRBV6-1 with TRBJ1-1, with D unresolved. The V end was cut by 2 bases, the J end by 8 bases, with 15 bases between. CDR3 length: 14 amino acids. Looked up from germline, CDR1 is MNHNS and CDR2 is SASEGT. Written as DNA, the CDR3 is TGTGCCAGCAGTGAACGGGCACAGATCGGGGAAGCTTTCTTT. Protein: CASSERAQIGEAFF.